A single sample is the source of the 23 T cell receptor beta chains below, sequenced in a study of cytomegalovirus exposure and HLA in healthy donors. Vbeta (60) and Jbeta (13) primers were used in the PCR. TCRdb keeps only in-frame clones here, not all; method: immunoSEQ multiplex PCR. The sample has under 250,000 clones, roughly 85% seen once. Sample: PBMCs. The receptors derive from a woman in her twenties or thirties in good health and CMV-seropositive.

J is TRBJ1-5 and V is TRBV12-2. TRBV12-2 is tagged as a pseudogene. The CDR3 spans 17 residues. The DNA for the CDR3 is TGTGCAAGTCGCTTAGTGGGACTCCGCCATAGCAATCAGCCCCAGCATTTT. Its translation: CASRLVGLRHSNQPQHF.

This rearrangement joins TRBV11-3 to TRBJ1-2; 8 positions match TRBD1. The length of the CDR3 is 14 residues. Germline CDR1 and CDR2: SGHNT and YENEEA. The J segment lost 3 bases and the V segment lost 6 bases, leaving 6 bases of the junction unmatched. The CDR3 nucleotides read TGTGCCAGCAGGTCTGGACAGGGCGACTATGGCTACACCTTC. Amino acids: CASRSGQGDYGYTF.

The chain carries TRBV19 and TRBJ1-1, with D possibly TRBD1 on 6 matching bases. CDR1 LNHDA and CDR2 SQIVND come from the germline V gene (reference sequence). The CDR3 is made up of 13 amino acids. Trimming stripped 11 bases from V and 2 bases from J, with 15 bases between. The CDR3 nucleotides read TGTGCCGCGACGGGGGGCACCAACACTGAAGCTTTCTTT. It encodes CAATGGTNTEAFF.

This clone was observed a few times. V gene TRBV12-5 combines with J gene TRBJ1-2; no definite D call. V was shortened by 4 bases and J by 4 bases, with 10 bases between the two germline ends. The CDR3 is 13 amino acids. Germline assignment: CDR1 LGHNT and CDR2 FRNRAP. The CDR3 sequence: CASGSSELYGYTF. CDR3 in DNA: TGTGCTAGTGGTTCGAGCGAACTCTATGGCTACACCTTC.

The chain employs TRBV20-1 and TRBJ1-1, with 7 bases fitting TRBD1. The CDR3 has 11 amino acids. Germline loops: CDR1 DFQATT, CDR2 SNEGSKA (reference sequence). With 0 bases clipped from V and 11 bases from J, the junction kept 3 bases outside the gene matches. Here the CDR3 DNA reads TGCAGTGCTAGAGAGGTGGGACAGGCTTTCTTT. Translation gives CSAREVGQAFF.

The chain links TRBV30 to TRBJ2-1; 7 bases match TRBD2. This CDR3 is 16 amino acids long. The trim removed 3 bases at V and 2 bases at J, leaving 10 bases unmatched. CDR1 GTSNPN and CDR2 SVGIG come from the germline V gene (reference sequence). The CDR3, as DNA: TGTGCCTGGAGCGAGCCCACTAGCGCGACCTACAATGAGCAGTTCTTC. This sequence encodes CAWSEPTSATYNEQFF.

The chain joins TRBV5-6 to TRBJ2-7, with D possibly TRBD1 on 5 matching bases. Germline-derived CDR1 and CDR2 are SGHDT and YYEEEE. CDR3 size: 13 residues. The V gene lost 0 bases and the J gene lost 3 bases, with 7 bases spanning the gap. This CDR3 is CASSLVQGYEQYF. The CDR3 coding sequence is TGTGCCAGCAGCTTGGTCCAGGGCTACGAGCAGTACTTC.

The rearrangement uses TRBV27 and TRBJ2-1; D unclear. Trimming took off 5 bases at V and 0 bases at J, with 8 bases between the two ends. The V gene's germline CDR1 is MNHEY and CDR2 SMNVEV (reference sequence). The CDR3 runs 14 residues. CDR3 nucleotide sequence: TGTGCCAGCAGTGGGTGGGCCTCCTACAATGAGCAGTTCTTC. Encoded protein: CASSGWASYNEQFF.

The CDR3 loop reads CASRQEGGYTF. The CDR3 coding sequence is TGTGCCAGCAGGCAGGAAGGTGGCTACACCTTC. V usage is TRBV2 and J usage is TRBJ1-2; D unresolved. CDR1 and CDR2 from the germline V gene are SNHLY and FYNNEI. V dropped 6 bases and J dropped 7 bases, with 9 bases sitting between them. The CDR3 length is 11 residues.

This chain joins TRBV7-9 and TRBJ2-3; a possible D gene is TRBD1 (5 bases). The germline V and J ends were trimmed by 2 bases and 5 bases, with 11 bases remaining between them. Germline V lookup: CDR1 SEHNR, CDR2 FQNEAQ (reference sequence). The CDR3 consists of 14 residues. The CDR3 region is CASSLMGLEDTQYF. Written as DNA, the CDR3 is TGTGCCAGCAGCTTAATGGGGCTCGAAGATACGCAGTATTTT.

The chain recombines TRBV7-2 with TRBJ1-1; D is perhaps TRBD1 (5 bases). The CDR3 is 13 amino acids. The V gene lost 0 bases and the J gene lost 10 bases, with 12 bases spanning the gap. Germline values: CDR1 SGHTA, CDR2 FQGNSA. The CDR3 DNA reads TGTGCCAGCAGCTTAGCGGGAGGGGTGGGAGCTTTCTTT. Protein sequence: CASSLAGGVGAFF.

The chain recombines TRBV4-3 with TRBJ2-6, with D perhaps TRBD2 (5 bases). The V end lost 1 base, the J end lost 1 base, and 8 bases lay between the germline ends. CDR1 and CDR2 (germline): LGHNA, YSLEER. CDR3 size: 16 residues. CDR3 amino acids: CASSQASGSGANVLTF. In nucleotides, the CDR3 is TGCGCCAGCAGCCAAGCTTCGGGATCTGGGGCCAACGTCCTGACTTTC.

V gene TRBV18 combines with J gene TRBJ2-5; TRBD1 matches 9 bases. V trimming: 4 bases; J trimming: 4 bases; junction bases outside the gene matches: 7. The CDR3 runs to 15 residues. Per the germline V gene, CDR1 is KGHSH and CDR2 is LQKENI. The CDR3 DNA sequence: TGTGCCAGCTCACTATACAGGGGGCAAGGAGAGACCCAGTACTTC. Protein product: CASSLYRGQGETQYF.

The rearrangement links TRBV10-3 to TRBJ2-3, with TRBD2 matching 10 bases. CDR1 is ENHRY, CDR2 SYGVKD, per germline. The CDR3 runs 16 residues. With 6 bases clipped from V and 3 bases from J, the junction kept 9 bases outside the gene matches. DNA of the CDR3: TGTGCCATCAGCACCTGGGGGACTAGCGAGACAGATACGCAGTATTTT. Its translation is CAISTWGTSETDTQYF.

CDR3: CASSVARAVSTDTQYF. CDR3 sequence (DNA): TGTGCCAGCAGCGTAGCGAGGGCCGTGAGCACAGATACGCAGTATTTT. J is TRBJ2-3 and V is TRBV9; a possible D gene is TRBD2 (5 bases). Germline loops: CDR1 SGDLS, CDR2 YYNGEE. The CDR3 totals 16 residues. V lost 0 bases, J lost 0 bases, and 11 bases lay in between.

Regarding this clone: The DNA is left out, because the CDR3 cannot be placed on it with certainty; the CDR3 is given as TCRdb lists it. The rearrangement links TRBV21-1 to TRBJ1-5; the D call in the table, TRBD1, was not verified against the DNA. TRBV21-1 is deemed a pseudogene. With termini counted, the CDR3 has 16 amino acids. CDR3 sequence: CASSKIWGRGNQPQHF.

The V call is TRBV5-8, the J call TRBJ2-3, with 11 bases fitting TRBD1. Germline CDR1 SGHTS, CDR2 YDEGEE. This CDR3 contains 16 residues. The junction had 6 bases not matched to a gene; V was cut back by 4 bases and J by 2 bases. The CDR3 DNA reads TGTGCCAGCAGCCAAGGGACAGGGGGACTCACAGATACGCAGTATTTT. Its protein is CASSQGTGGLTDTQYF. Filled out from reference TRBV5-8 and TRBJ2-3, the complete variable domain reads EAGVTQSPTHLIKTRGQQATLRCSPISGHTSVYWYQQALGLGLQFLLWYDEGEERNRGNFPPRFSGRQFPNYSSELNVNALELEDSALYLCASSQGTGGLTDTQYFGPGTRLTVL.

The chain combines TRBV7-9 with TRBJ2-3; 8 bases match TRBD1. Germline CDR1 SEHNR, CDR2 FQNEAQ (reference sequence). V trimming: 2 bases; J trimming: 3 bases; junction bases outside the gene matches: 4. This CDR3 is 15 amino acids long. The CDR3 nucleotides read TGTGCCAGCAGCTTAAAAACAGGGGGAACAGATACGCAGTATTTT. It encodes CASSLKTGGTDTQYF.

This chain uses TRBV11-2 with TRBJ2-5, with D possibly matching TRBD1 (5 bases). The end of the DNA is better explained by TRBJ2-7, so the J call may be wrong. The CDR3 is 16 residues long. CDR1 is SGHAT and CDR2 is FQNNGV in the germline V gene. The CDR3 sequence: CASSWQGRWGNYEQYF. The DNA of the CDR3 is TGTGCCAGCAGCTGGCAGGGAAGGTGGGGCAACTACGAGCAGTACTTC.

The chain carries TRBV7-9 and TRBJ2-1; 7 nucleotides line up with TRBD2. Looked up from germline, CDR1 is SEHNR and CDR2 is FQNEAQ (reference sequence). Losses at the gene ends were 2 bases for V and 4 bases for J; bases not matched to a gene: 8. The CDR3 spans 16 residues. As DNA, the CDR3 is TGTGCCAGCAGCTTAAATGCGGGAGTGACATACAATGAGCAGTTCTTC. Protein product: CASSLNAGVTYNEQFF.

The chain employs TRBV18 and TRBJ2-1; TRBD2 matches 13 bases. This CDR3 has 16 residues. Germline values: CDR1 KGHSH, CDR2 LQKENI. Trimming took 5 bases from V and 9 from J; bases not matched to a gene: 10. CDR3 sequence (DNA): TGTGCCAGCTCAGCCGGGACTAGCGGGACCGAGGGTGAGCAGTTCTTC. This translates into CASSAGTSGTEGEQFF.

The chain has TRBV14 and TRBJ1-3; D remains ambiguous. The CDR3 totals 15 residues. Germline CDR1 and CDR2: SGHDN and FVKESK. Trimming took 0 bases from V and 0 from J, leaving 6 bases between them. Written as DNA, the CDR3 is TGTGCCAGCAGCCAAGACTGGCTCTCTGGAAACACCATATATTTT. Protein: CASSQDWLSGNTIYF. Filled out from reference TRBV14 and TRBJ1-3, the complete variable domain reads EAGVTQFPSHSVIEKGQTVTLRCDPISGHDNLYWYRRVMGKEIKFLLHFVKESKQDESGMPNNRFLAERTGGTYSTLKVQPAELEDSGVYFCASSQDWLSGNTIYFGEGSWLTVV.

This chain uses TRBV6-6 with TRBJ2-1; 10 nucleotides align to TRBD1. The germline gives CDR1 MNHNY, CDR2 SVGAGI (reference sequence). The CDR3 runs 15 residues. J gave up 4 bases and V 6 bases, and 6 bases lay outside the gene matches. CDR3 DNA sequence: TGTGCCAGCAGGGGGGGACAGGGGCCATACAATGAGCAGTTCTTC. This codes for CASRGGQGPYNEQFF.